The 2 T cell receptor beta chains below were found in one sample sequenced in a study of T cell responses to AZD1222 COVID-19 vaccine. TCRdb's copy holds only in-frame clones and misses some; the assay was immunoSEQ multiplex PCR. The data contain around 150,000 clones, almost 95% of them singletons. The sample in question was peripheral blood, obtained on day 0 of AZD1222 vaccination. These receptors all come from an adult in good health.

The gene calls are TRBV9 and TRBJ1-2; a weak D match, TRBD1 (6 bases). Germline loops: CDR1 SGDLS, CDR2 YYNGEE. Trimming removed 4 bases at V and 7 bases at J, with 14 bases between. The CDR3 length is 13 residues. DNA for the CDR3: TGTGCCAGCAGCCCCACAGGGTTAACTGGCTACACCTTC. The encoded protein is CASSPTGLTGYTF.

V gene TRBV6-2 or TRBV6-3 combines with J gene TRBJ1-3, with D tentatively TRBD1 (5 bases). Trimming stripped 4 bases from V and 0 bases from J, with 7 bases between. CDR1 and CDR2 from the germline V gene are MNHEY and SVGEGT. The CDR3 is 14 amino acids. DNA of the CDR3: TGTGCCAGCAGTTCCGGGGGCTCTGGAAACACCATATATTTT. Residues: CASSSGGSGNTIYF.